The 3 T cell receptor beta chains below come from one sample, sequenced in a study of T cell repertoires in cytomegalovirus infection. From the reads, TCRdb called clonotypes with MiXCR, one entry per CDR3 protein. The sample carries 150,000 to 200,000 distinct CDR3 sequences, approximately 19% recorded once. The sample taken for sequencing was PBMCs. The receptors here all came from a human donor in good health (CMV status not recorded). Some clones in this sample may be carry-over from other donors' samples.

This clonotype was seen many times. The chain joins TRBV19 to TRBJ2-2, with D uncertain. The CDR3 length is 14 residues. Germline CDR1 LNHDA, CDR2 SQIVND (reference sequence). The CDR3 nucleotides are TGTGGCGGTAGTATGAGCCTAAACACCGGGGAGCTGTTTTTT. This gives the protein CGGSMSLNTGELFF.

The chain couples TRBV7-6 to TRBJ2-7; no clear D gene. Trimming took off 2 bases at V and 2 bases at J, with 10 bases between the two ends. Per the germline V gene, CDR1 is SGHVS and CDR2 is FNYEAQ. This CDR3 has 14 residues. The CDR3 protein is CASSLNYRAYEQYF. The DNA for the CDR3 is TGTGCCAGCAGCTTAAACTATCGGGCCTACGAGCAGTACTTC.

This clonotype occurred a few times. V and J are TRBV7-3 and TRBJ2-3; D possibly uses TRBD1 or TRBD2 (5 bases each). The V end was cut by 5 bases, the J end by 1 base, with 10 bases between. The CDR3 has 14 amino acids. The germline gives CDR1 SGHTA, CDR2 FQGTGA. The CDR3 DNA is TGTGCCAGCAGCCCCCAGGGAGGCACAGATACGCAGTATTTT. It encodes CASSPQGGTDTQYF.